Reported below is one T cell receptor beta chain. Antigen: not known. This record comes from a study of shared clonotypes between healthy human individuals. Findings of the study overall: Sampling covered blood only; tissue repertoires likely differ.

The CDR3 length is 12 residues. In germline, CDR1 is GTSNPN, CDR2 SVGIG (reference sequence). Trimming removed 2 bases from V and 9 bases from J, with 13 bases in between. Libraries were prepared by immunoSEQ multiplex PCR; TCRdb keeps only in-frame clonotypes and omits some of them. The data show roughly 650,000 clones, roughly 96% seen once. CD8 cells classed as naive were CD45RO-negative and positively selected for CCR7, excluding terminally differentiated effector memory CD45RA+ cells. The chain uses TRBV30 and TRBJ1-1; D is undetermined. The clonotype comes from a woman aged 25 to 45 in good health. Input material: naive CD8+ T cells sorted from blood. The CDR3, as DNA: TGTGCCTGGAGTCTCGACTCCGCTAAAGCTTTCTTT. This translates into CAWSLDSAKAFF. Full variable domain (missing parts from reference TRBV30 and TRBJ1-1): SQTIHQWPATLVQPVGSPLSLECTVEGTSNPNLYWYRQAAGRGLQLLFYSVGIGQISSEVPQNLSASRPQDRQFILSSKKLLLSDSGFYLCAWSLDSAKAFFGQGTRLTVV.